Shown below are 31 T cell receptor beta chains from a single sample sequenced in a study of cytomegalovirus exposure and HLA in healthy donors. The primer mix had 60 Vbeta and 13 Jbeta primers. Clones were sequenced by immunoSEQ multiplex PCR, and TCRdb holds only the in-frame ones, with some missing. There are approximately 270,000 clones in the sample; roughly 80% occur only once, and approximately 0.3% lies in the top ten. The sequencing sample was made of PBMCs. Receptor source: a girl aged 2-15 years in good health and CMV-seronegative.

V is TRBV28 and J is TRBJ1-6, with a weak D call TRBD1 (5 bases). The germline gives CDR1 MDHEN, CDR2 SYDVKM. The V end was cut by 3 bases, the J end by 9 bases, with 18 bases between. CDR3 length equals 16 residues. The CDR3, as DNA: TGTGCCAGCAGTTTCCTTTGGGTGGGGGAGGGTTCACCCCTCCACTTT. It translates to CASSFLWVGEGSPLHF.

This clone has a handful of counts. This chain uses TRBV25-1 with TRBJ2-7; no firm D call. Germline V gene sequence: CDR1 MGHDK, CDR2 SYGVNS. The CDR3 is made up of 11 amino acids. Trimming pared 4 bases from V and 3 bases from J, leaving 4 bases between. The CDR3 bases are TGTGCCAGCAGTGTTCTCTACGAGCAGTACTTC. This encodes CASSVLYEQYF.

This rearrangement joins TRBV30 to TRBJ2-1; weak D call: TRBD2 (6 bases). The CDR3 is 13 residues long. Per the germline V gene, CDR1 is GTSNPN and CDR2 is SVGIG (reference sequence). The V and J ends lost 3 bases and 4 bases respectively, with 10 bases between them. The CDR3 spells CAWSPGDYNEQFF. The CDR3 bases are TGTGCCTGGAGCCCGGGGGATTACAATGAGCAGTTCTTC.

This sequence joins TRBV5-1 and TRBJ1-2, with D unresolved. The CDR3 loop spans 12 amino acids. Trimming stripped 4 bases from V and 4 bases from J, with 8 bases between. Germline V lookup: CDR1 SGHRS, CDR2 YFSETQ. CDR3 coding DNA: TGCGCCAGCAGCGACACGGTCTATGGCTACACCTTC. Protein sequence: CASSDTVYGYTF. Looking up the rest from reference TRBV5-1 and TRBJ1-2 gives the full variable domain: KAGVTQTPRYLIKTRGQQVTLSCSPISGHRSVSWYQQTPGQGLQFLFEYFSETQRNKGNFPGRFSGRQFSNSRSEMNVSTLELGDSALYLCASSDTVYGYTFGSGTRLTVV.

The CDR3 loop is CASNSGRYTDSYEQYF. The CDR3 region has the DNA TGTGCCAGCAACTCAGGTCGGTACACCGATAGCTACGAGCAGTACTTC. The V and J genes are TRBV7-2 and TRBJ2-7; D not certain. Germline CDR1 is SGHTA and CDR2 is FQGNSA. This CDR3 has 16 amino acids. V was shortened by 7 bases and J by 3 bases, with 22 bases between the two germline ends.

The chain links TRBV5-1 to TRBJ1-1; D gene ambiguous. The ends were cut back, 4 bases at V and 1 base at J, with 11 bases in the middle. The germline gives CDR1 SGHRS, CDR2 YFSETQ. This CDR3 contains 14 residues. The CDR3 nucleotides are TGCGCCAGCAGCATCAGTGGCTGGAACACTGAAGCTTTCTTT. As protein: CASSISGWNTEAFF.

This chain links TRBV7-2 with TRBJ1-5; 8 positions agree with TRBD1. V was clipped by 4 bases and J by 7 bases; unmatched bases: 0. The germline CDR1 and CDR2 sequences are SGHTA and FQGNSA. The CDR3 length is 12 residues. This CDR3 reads CASSSGGQPQHF. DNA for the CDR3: TGTGCCAGCAGCTCAGGGGGCCAGCCCCAGCATTTT.

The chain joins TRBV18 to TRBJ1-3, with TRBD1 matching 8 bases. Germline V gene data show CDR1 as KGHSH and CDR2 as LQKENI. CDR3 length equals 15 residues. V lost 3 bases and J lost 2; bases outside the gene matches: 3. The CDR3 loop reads CASSPDRGPGNTIYF. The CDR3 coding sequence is TGTGCCAGCTCACCTGACAGGGGACCTGGAAACACCATATATTTT.

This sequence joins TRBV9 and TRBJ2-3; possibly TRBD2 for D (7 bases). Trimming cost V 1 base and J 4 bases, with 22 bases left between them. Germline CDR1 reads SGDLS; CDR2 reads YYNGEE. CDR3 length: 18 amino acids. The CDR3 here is CASSVLGPGGLRSDTQYF. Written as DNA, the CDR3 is TGTGCCAGCAGCGTATTAGGGCCGGGGGGCTTGAGGTCAGATACGCAGTATTTT.

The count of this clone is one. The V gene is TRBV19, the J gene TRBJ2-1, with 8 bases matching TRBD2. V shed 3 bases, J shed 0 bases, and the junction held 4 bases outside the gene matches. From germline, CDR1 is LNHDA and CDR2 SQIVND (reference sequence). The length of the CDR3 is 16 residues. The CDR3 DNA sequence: TGTGCCAGTAGTATCGTACTAGCGGCCTCCTACAATGAGCAGTTCTTC. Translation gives CASSIVLAASYNEQFF.

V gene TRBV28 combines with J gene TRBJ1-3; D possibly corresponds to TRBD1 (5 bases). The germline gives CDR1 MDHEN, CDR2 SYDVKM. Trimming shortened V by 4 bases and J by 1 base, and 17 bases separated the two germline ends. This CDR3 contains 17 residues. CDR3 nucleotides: TGTGCCAGCAGTTCCTCCTTTGGGGGGATTTCTGGAAACACCATATATTTT. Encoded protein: CASSSSFGGISGNTIYF.

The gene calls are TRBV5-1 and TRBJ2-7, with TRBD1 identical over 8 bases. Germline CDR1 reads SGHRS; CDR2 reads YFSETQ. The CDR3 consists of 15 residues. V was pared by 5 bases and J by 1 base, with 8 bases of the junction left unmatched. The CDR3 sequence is CASSSRTGSSYEQYF. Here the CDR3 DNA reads TGCGCCAGCAGTTCCCGGACAGGGTCGTCCTACGAGCAGTACTTC. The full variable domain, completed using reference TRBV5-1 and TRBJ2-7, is KAGVTQTPRYLIKTRGQQVTLSCSPISGHRSVSWYQQTPGQGLQFLFEYFSETQRNKGNFPGRFSGRQFSNSRSEMNVSTLELGDSALYLCASSSRTGSSYEQYFGPGTRLTVT.

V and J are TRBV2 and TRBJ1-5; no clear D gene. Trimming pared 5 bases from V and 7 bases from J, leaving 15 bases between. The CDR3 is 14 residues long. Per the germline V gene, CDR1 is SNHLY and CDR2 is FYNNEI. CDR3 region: CASSKEALGQPQHF. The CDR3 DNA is TGTGCCAGCAGTAAGGAGGCCTTAGGGCAGCCCCAGCATTTT.

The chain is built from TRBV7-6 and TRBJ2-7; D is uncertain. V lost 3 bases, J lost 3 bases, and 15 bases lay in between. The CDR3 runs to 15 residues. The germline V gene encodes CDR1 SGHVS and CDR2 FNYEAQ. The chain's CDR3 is CASSFVIPVVYEQYF. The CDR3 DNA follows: TGTGCCAGCAGCTTCGTAATCCCGGTGGTCTACGAGCAGTACTTC.

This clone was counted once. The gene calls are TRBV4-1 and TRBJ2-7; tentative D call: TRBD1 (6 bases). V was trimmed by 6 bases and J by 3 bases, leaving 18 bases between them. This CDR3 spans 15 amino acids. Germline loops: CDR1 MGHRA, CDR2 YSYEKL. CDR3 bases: TGCGCCAGCAGTAAATACGCCGGACAGTTCTACGAGCAGTACTTC. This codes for CASSKYAGQFYEQYF.

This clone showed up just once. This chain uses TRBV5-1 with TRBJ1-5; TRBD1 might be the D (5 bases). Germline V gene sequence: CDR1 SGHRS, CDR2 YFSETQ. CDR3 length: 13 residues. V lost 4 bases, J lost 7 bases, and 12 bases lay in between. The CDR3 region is CASSQGSGQPQHF. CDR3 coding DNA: TGCGCCAGCAGCCAGGGATCCGGCCAGCCCCAGCATTTT.

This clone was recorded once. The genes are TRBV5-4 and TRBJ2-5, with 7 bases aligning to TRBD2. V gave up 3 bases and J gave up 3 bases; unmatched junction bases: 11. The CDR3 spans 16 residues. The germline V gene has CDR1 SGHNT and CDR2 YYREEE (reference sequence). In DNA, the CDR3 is TGTGCCAGCAGCTCGATGGGGGGGATACATAAAGAGACCCAGTACTTC. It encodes CASSSMGGIHKETQYF. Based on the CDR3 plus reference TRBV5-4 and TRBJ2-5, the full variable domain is ETGVTQSPTHLIKTRGQQVTLRCSSQSGHNTVSWYQQALGQGPQFIFQYYREEENGRGNFPPRFSGLQFPNYSSELNVNALELDDSALYLCASSSMGGIHKETQYFGPGTRLLVL.

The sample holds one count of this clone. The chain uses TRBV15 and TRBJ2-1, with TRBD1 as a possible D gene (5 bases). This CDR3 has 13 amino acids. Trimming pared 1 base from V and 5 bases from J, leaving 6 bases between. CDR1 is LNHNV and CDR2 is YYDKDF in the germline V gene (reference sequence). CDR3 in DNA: TGTGCCACCAGCAGAGTAGGGGACAATGAGCAGTTCTTC. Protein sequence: CATSRVGDNEQFF.

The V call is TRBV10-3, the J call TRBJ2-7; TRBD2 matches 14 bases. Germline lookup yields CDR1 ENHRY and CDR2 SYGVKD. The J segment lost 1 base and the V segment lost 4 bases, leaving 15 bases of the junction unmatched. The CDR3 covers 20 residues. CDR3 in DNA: TGTGCCATCAGTGCAATGGGGTCTCCAGGACTAGCGGGGGGATCCTACGAGCAGTACTTC. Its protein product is CAISAMGSPGLAGGSYEQYF.

CDR3 DNA sequence: TGCGCCAGCAGCTTTCAAAGGGGCGGGGATCTAGGAGGCTACACCTTC. It specifies CASSFQRGGDLGGYTF. The rearrangement joins TRBV5-1 to TRBJ1-2; TRBD1 might be the D (5 bases). Per germline, CDR1 SGHRS and CDR2 YFSETQ. This CDR3 has 16 amino acids. The V gene lost 2 bases and the J gene lost 8 bases, with 22 bases spanning the gap.

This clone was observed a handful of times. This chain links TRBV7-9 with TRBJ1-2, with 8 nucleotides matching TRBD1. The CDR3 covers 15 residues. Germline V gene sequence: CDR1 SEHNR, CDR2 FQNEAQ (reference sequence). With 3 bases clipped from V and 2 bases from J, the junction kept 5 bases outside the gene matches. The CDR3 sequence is CASSFEYRGNYGYTF. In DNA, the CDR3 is TGTGCCAGCAGCTTTGAGTACAGGGGGAACTATGGCTACACCTTC. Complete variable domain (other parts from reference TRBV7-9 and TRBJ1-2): DTGVSQNPRHKITKRGQNVTFRCDPISEHNRLYWYRQTLGQGPEFLTYFQNEAQLEKSRLLSDRFSAERPKGSFSTLEIQRTEQGDSAMYLCASSFEYRGNYGYTFGSGTRLTVV.

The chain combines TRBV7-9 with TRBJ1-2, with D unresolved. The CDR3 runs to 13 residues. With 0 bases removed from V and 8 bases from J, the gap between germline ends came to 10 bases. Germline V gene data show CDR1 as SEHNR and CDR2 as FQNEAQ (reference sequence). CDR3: CASSLATHYGYTF. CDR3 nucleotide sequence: TGTGCCAGCAGCTTAGCGACACATTACGGCTACACCTTC.

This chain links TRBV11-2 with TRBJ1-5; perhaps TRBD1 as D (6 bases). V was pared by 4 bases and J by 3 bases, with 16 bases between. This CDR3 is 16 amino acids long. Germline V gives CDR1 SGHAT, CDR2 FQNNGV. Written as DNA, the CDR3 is TGTGCCAGCAGCTCTAACGCAGGGGCGTACAATCAGCCCCAGCATTTT. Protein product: CASSSNAGAYNQPQHF.

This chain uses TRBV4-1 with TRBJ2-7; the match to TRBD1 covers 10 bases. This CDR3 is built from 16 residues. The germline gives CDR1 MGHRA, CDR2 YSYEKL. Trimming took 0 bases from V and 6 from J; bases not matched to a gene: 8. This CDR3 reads CASSQDPGTGVREQYF. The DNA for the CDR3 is TGCGCCAGCAGCCAAGACCCCGGGACAGGGGTTCGCGAGCAGTACTTC.

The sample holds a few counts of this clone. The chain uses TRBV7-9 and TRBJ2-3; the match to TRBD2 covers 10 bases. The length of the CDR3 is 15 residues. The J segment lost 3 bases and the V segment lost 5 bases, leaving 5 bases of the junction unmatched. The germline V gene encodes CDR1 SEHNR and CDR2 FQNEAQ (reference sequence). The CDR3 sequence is CASSTVAGGTDTQYF. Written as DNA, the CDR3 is TGTGCCAGCAGCACGGTAGCGGGGGGTACAGATACGCAGTATTTT.

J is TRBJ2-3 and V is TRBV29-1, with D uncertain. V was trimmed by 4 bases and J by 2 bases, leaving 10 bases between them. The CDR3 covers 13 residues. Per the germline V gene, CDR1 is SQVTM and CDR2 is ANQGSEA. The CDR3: CSVVSGNTDTQYF. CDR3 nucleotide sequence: TGCAGCGTTGTGTCAGGAAACACAGATACGCAGTATTTT.

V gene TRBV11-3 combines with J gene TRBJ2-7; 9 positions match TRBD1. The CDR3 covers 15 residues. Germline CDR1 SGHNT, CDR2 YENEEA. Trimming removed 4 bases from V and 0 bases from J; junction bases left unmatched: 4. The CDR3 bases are TGTGCCAGCAGCTCAGGACAGGGGACCTCCTACGAGCAGTACTTC. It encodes CASSSGQGTSYEQYF.

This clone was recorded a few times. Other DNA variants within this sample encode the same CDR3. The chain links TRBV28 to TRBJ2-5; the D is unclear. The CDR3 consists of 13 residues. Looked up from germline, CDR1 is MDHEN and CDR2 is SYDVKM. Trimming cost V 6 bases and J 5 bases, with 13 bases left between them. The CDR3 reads CASSTPGSETQYF. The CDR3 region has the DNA TGTGCCAGCAGCACACCAGGATCTGAGACCCAGTACTTC. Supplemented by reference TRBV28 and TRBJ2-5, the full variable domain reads DVKVTQSSRYLVKRTGEKVFLECVQDMDHENMFWYRQDPGLGLRLIYFSYDVKMKEKGDIPEGYSVSREKKERFSLILESASTNQTSMYLCASSTPGSETQYFGPGTRLLVL.

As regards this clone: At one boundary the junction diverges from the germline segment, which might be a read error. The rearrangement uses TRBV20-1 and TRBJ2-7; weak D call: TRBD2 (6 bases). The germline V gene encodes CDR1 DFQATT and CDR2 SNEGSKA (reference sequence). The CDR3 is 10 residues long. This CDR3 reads CSASLGRGDF. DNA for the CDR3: TGCAGTGCTTCGTTAGGTCGCGGGGACTTC.

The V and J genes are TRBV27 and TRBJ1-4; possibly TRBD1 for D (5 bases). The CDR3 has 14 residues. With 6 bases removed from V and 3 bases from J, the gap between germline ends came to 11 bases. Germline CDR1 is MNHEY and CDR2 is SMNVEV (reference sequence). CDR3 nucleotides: TGTGCCAGCAGAGGGGTTGGAGCTAATGAAAAACTGTTTTTT. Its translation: CASRGVGANEKLFF.

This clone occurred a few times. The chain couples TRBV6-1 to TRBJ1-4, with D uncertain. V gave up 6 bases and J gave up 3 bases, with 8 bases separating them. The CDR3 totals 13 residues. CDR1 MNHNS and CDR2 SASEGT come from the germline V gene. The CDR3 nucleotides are TGTGCCAGCAGGAGGAGGGCTAATGAAAAACTGTTTTTT. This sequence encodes CASRRRANEKLFF.